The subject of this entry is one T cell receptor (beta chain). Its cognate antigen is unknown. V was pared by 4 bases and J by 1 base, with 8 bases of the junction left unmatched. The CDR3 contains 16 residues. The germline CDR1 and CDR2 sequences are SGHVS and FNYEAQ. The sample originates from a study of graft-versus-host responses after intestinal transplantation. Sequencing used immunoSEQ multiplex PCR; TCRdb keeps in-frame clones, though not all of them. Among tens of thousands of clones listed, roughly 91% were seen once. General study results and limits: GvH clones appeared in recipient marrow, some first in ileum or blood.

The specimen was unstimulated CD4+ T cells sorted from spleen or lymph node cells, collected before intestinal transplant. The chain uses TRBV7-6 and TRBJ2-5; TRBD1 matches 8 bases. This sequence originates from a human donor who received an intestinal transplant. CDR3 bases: TGTGCCAGCAGCTGGTACCGGACAGGGCGCCAAGAGACCCAGTACTTC. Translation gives CASSWYRTGRQETQYF. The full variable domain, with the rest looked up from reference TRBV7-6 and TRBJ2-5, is GAGVSQSPRYKVTKRGQDVALRCDPISGHVSLYWYRQALGQGPEFLTYFNYEAQQDKSGLPNDRFSAERPEGSISTLTIQRTEQRDSAMYRCASSWYRTGRQETQYFGPGTRLLVL.